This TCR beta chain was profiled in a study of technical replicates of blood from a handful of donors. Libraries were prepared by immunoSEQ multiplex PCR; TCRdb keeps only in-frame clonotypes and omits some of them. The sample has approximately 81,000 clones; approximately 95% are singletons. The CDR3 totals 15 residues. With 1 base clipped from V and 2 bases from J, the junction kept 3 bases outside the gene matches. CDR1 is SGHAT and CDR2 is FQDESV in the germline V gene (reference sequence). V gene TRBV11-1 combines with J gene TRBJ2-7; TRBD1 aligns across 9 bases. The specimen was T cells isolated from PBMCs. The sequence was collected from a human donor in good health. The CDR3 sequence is CASSLGTGGPYEQYF. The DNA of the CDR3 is TGTGCCAGCAGCTTAGGCACAGGGGGCCCCTACGAGCAGTACTTC.